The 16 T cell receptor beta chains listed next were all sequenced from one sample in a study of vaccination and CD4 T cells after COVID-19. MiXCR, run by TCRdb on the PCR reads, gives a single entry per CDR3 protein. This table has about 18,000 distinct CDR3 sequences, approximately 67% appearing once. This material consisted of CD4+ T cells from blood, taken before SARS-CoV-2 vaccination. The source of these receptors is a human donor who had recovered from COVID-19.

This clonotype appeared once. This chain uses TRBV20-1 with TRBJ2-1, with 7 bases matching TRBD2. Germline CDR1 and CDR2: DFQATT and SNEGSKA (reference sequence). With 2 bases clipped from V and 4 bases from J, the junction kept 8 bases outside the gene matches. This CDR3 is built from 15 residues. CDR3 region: CSARLGRTGYNEQFF. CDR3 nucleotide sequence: TGCAGTGCTAGACTCGGGAGGACGGGATACAATGAGCAGTTCTTC.

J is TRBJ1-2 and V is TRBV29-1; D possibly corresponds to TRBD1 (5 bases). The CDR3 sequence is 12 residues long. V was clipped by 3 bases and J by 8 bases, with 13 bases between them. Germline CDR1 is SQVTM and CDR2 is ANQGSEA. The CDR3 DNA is TGCAGCGTTGATGGGGGGTCTCGAGGCTACACCTTC. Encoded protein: CSVDGGSRGYTF. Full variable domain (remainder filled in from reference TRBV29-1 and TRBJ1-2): SAVISQKPSRDICQRGTSLTIQCQVDSQVTMMFWYRQQPGQSLTLIATANQGSEATYESGFVIDKFPISRPNLTFSTLTVSNMSPEDSSIYLCSVDGGSRGYTFGSGTRLTVV.

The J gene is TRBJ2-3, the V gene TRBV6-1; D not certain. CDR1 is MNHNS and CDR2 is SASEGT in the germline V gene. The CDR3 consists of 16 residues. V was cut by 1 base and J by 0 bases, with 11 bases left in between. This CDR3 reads CASSEVPPASTDTQYF. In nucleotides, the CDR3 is TGTGCCAGCAGTGAAGTCCCGCCCGCTAGCACAGATACGCAGTATTTT.

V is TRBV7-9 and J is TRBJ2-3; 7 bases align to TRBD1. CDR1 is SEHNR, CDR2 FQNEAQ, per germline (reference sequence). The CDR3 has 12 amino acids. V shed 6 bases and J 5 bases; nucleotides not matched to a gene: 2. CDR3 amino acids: CASRTGLDTQYF. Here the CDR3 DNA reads TGTGCCAGCAGGACAGGGCTAGATACGCAGTATTTT.

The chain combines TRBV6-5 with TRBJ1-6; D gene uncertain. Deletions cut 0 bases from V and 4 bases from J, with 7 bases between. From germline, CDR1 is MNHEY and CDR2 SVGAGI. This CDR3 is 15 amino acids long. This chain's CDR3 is CASSYSEQYNSPLHF. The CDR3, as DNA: TGTGCCAGCAGTTACTCGGAGCAATATAATTCACCCCTCCACTTT.

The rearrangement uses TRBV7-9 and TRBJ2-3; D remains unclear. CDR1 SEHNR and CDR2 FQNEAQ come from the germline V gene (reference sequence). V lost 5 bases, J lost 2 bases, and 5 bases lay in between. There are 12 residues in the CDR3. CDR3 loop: CASSAFTDTQYF. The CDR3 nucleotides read TGTGCCAGCAGCGCCTTCACAGATACGCAGTATTTT.

The CDR3 loop reads CASSLDRGQIETQYF. The DNA for the CDR3 is TGTGCCAGCAGCTTGGACAGGGGGCAAATAGAGACCCAGTACTTC. J is TRBJ2-5 and V is TRBV5-4; TRBD1 matches at 9 bases. V was pared by 0 bases and J by 4 bases, with 4 bases of the junction left unmatched. The length of the CDR3 is 15 residues. Germline V lookup: CDR1 SGHNT, CDR2 YYREEE (reference sequence).

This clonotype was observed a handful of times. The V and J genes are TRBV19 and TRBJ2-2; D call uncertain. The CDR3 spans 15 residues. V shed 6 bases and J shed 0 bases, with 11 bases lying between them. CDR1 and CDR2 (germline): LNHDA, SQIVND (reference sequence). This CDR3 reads CASRKPYPNTGELFF. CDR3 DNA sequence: TGTGCCAGTAGGAAACCCTACCCGAACACCGGGGAGCTGTTTTTT. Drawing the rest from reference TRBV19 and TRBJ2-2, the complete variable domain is DGGITQSPKYLFRKEGQNVTLSCEQNLNHDAMYWYRQDPGQGLRLIYYSQIVNDFQKGDIAEGYSVSREKKESFPLTVTSAQKNPTAFYLCASRKPYPNTGELFFGEGSRLTVL.

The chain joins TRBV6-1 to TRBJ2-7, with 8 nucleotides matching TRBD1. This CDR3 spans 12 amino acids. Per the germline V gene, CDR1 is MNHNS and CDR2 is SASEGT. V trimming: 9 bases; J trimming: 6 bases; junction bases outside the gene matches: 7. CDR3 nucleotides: TGTGCCAGTAGGACAGGGTTTGGCGAGCAGTACTTC. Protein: CASRTGFGEQYF.

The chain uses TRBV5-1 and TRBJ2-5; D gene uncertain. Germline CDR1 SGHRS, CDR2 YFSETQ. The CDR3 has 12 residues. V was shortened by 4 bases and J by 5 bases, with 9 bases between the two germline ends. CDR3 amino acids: CASSAARETQYF. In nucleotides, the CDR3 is TGCGCCAGCAGCGCAGCGCGGGAGACCCAGTACTTC.

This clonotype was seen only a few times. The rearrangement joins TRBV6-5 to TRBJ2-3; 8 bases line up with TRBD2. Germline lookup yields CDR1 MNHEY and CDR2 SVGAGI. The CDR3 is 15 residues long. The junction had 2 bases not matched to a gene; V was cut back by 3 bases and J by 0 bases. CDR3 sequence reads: CASSYSGTSTDTQYF. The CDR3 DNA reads TGTGCCAGCAGTTATAGCGGGACTAGCACAGATACGCAGTATTTT.

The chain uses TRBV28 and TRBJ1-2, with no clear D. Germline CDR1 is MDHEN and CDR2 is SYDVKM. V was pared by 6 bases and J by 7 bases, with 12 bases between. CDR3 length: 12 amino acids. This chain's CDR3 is CASSDLVGGYTF. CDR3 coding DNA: TGTGCCAGCAGCGACCTCGTCGGTGGCTACACCTTC.

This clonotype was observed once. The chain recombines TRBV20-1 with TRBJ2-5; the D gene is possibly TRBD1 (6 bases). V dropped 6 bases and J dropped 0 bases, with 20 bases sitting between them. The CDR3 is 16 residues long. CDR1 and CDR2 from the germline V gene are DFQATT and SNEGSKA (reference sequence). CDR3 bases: TGCAGTGCCGGGTTGGGCAGCGGACAGTACCAAGAGACCCAGTACTTC. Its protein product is CSAGLGSGQYQETQYF.

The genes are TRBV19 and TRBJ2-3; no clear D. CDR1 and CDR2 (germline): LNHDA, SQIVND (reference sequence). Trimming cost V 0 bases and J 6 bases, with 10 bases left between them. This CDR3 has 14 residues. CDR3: CASSIDRAADTQYF. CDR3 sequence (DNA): TGTGCCAGTAGTATAGATCGGGCGGCTGATACGCAGTATTTT.

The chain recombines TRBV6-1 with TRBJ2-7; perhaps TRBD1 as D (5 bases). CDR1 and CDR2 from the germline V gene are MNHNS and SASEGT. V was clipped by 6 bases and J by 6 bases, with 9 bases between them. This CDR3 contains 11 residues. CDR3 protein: CASSRVLEQYF. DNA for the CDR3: TGTGCCAGCAGCAGGGTACTCGAGCAGTACTTC.

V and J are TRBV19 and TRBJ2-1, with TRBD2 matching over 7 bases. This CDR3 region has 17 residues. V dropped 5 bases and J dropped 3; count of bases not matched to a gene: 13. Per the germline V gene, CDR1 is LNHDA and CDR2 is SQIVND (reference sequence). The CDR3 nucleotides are TGTGCCAGTAGTCCCGGGTCGGAGGGACTACTCTACAATGAGCAGTTCTTC. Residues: CASSPGSEGLLYNEQFF.